The clone carrying this T cell receptor (beta chain) came up a few times. It was with a sample-barcoded 5' primer and a J-beta primer mix that a second PCR of about 6 to 11 cycles was run. Through a template-switch adaptor with 12 random nucleotides, each cDNA molecule received a tag. One entry per CDR3 protein results from TCRdb running MiXCR on the 5' RACE reads. The sample consists of 920,000 or so distinct CDR3 sequences, roughly 45% of them appearing once. CDR3 length: 12 residues. V was clipped by 6 bases and J by 10 bases, with 15 bases between them. This sample was taken from a study of blood T cells in healthy people across ages.

What was sequenced was blood. The genes are TRBV12-3 or TRBV12-4 and TRBJ2-5; no clear D gene. This sequence was found in a woman aged 55-75 years in good health. CDR3 loop: CASSPGQIGQYF. The CDR3 bases are TGTGCCAGCAGCCCGGGCCAGATCGGCCAGTACTTC.